Detailed here is one T cell receptor (beta chain). Its antigen remains unknown. The source of the sample is a study of cytomegalovirus exposure and HLA in healthy donors. Across the whole study: As released early, the data held 70 million to 100 million unique TCRs from HLA-typed donors.

The PCR contained 60 Vbeta and 13 Jbeta primers. The assay was immunoSEQ multiplex PCR, and TCRdb's table has in-frame clones only and misses some. The sample lists 90,000 to 95,000 clones, 80% occurring once. Study-wide points: Later analysis suggested links between common viral pathogens and several top significant clusters.

This CDR3 is 16 amino acids long. Deletions cut 0 bases from V and 4 bases from J, with 13 bases between. The sequence was collected from a man between 18 and 29 years old in good health and CMV-seronegative. The material sequenced was PBMCs. The rearrangement joins TRBV23-1 to TRBJ1-5; D gene uncertain. TRBV23-1 is noted as an ORF with a role that remains uncertain. The DNA for the CDR3 is TGCGCCAGCAGTCAATCCCCTCTGGGAGGTAATCAGCCCCAGCATTTT. It is translated as CASSQSPLGGNQPQHF.